Here is one T cell receptor beta chain with its context. The antigen is not known. V lost 1 base and J lost 8, with 15 bases in between. CDR1 and CDR2 from the germline V gene are SGHVS and FQNEAQ. The CDR3 sequence is 15 residues long. Patients were ineligible given autoimmune disease history or systemic immunosuppression. Researchers took blood at baseline, on cycle 4 day 1, and on cycle 7 day 1. This sample stems from a study of OX40 agonist ivuxolimab in advanced cancers. Whole-study context: Each patient was given ivuxolimab into a vein every 2 weeks, at 0.01 to 10 mg/kg.

Study conclusions and caveats: Still undetermined is the antigen specificity of the expanded peripheral T cells.

Profiled with immunoSEQ multiplex PCR; TCRdb holds only in-frame clones, not every one. Of 7,500 to 10,000 clones detected, roughly 90% appear once; the ten largest clones hold roughly 13%. The sequence was collected from an adult with an advanced solid tumor such as melanoma, head and neck, liver or kidney cancer. The starting material was CD4+ or CD8+ T cells sorted from blood, obtained in a trial of the OX40 agonist ivuxolimab. The chain uses TRBV7-8 and TRBJ2-1; weak D call: TRBD1 (6 bases). CDR3 coding DNA: TGTGCCAGCAGCTTAGTGGACAGTGGTTTCGATGAGCAGTTCTTC. It encodes CASSLVDSGFDEQFF.